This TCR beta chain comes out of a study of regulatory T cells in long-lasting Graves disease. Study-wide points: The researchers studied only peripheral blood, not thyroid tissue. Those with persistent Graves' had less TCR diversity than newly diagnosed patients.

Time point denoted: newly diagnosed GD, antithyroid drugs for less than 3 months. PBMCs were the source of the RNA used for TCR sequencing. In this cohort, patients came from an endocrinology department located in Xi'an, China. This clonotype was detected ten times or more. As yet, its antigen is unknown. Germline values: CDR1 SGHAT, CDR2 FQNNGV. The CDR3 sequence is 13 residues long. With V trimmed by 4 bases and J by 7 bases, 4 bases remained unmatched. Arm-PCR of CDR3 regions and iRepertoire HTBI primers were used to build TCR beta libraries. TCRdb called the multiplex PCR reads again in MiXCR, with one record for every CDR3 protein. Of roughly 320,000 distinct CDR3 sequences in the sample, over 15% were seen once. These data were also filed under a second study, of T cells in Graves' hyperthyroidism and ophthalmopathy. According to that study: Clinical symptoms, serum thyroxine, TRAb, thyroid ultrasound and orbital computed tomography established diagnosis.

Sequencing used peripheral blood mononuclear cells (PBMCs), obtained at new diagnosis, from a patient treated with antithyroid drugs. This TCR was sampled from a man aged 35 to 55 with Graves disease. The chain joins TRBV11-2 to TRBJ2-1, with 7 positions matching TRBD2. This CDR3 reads CASSSGTKNEQFF. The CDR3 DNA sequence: TGTGCCAGCAGCTCCGGGACTAAAAATGAGCAGTTCTTC.